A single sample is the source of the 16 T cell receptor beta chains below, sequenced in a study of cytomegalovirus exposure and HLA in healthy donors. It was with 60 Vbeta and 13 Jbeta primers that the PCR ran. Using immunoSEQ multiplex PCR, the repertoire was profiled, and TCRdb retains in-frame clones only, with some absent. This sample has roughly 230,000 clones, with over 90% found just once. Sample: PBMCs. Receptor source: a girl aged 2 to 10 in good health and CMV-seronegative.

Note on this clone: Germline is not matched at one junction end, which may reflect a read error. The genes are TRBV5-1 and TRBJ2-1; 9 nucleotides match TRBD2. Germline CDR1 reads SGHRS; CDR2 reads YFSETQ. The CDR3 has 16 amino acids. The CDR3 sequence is CASSLIPPLYSGSYLF. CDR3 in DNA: TGCGCCAGCAGCCTCATCCCCCCCCTCTATAGCGGGAGTTACCTCTTC.

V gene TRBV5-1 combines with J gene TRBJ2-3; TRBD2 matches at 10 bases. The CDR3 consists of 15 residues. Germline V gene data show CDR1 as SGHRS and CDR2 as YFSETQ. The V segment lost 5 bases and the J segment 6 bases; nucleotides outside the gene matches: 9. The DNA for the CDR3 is TGCGCCAGCAGTCAGGAAGCGGGAGGGCGCGATACGCAGTATTTT. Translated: CASSQEAGGRDTQYF.

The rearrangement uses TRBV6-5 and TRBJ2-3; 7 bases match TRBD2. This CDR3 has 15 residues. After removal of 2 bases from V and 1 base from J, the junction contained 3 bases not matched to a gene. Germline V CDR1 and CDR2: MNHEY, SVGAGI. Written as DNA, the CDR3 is TGTGCCAGCAGTTACCGGGGGGAGGGCACAGATACGCAGTATTTT. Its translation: CASSYRGEGTDTQYF.

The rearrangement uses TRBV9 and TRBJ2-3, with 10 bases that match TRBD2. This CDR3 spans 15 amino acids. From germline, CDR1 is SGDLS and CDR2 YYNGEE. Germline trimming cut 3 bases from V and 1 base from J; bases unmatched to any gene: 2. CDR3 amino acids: CASSEGTSGTDTQYF. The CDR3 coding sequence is TGTGCCAGCAGCGAGGGGACTAGCGGCACAGATACGCAGTATTTT.

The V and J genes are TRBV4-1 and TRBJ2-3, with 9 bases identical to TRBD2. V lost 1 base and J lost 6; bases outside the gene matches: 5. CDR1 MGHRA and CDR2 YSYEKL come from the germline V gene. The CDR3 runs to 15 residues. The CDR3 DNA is TGCGCCAGCAGCCAAGCTAGCGGGGCGGGGGATACGCAGTATTTT. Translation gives CASSQASGAGDTQYF.

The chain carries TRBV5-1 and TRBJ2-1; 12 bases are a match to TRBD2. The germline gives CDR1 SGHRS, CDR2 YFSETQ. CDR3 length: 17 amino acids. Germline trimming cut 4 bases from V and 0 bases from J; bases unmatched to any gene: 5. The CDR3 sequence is CASSRGLAGNSYNEQFF. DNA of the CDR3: TGCGCCAGCAGCAGGGGACTAGCGGGTAACTCCTACAATGAGCAGTTCTTC. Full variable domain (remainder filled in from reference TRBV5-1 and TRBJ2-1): KAGVTQTPRYLIKTRGQQVTLSCSPISGHRSVSWYQQTPGQGLQFLFEYFSETQRNKGNFPGRFSGRQFSNSRSEMNVSTLELGDSALYLCASSRGLAGNSYNEQFFGPGTRLTVL.

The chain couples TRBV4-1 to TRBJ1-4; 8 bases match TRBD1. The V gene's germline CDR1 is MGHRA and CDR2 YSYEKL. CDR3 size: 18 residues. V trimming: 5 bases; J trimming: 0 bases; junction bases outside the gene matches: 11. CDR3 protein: CASSESGQGAATNEKLFF. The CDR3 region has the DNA TGCGCCAGCAGCGAAAGCGGCCAGGGGGCGGCAACTAATGAAAAACTGTTTTTT.

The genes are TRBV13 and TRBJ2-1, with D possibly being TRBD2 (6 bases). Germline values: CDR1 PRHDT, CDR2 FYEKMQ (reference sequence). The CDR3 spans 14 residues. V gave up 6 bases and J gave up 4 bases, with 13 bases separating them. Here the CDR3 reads CASSLKTSYNEQFF. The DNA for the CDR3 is TGTGCCAGCAGTCTAAAGACTAGTTACAATGAGCAGTTCTTC. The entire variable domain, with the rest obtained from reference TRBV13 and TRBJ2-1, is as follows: AAGVIQSPRHLIKEKRETATLKCYPIPRHDTVYWYQQGPGQDPQFLISFYEKMQSDKGSIPDRFSAQQFSDYHSELNMSSLELGDSALYFCASSLKTSYNEQFFGPGTRLTVL.

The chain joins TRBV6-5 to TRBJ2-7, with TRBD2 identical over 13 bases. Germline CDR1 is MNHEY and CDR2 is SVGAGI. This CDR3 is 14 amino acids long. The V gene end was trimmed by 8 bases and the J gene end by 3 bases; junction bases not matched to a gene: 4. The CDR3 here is CASGTSGESYEQYF. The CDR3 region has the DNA TGTGCCAGCGGGACTAGCGGGGAAAGCTACGAGCAGTACTTC.

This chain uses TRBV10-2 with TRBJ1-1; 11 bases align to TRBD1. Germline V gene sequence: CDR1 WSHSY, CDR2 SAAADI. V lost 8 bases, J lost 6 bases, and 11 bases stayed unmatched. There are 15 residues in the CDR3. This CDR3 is CASQWTGGVLSEAFF. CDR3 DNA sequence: TGCGCCAGCCAATGGACAGGGGGCGTACTTTCTGAAGCTTTCTTT.

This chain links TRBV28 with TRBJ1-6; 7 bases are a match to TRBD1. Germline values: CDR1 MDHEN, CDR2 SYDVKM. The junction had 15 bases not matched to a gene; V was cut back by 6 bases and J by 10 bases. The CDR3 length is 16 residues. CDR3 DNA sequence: TGTGCCAGCAGCATAAATACAGGGGTCCTGAGGTCACCCCTCCACTTT. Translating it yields CASSINTGVLRSPLHF.

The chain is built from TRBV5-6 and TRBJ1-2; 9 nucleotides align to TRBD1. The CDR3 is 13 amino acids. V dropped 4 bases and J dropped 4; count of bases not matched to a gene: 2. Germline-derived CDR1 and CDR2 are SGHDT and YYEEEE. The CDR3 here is CASSTGGAYGYTF. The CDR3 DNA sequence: TGTGCCAGCAGCACAGGGGGCGCCTATGGCTACACCTTC.

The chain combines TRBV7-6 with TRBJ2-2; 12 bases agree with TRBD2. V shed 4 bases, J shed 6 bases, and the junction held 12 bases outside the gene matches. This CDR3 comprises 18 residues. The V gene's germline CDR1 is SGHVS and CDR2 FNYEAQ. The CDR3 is CASSSGLAGTASAGELFF. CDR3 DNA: TGTGCCAGCAGCTCTGGACTAGCGGGAACCGCATCAGCCGGGGAGCTGTTTTTT.

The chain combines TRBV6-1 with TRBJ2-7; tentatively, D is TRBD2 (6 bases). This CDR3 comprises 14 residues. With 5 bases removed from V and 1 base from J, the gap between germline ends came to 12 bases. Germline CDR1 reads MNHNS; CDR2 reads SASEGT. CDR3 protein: CASSWRAESYEQYF. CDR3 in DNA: TGTGCCAGCAGTTGGAGGGCCGAATCCTACGAGCAGTACTTC.

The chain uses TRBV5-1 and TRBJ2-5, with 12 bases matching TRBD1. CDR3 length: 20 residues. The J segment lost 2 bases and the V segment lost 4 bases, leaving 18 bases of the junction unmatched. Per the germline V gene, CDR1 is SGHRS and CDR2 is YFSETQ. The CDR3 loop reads CASSPGPGQGASGVQETQYF. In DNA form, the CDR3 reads TGCGCCAGCAGCCCCGGTCCGGGACAGGGGGCTAGCGGGGTTCAAGAGACCCAGTACTTC.

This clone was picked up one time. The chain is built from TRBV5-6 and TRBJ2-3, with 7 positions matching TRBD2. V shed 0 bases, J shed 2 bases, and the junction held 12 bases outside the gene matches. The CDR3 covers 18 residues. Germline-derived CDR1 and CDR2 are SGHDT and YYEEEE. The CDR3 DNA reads TGTGCCAGCAGCTTGGACCTTGGAGGGACTACCTCCACAGATACGCAGTATTTT. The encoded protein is CASSLDLGGTTSTDTQYF.